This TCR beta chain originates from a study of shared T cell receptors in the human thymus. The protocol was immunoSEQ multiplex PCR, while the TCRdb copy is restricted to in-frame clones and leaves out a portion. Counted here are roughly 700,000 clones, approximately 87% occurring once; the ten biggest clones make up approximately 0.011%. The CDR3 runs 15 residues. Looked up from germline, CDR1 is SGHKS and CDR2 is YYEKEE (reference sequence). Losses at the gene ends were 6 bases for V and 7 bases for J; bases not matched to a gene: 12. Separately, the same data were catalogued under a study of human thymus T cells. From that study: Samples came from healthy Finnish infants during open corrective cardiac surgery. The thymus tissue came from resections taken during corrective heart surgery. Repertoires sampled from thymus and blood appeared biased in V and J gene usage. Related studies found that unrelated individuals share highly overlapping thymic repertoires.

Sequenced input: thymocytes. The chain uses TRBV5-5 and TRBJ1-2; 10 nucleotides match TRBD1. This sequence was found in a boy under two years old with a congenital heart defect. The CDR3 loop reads CASTPPRDRGSGYTF. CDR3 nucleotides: TGTGCCAGCACCCCTCCCCGGGACAGGGGTAGTGGCTACACCTTC.